The 11 T cell receptor beta chains in this list originate from one sample, sequenced in a study of OX40 agonist ivuxolimab in advanced cancers. The assay was immunoSEQ multiplex PCR, and TCRdb's table has in-frame clones only and misses some. The sample shows roughly 80,000 clones, more than 90% of them seen only once. Sequenced material: CD4+ or CD8+ T cells sorted from blood, taken in a trial of the OX40 agonist ivuxolimab. These TCRs come from an adult with an advanced solid tumor such as melanoma, head and neck, liver or kidney cancer.

V gene TRBV10-1 combines with J gene TRBJ2-7; D is unclear. The V gene lost 5 bases and the J gene lost 3 bases, with 11 bases spanning the gap. CDR3 length: 13 amino acids. Germline assignment: CDR1 WNHNN and CDR2 SYGVQD (reference sequence). This CDR3 reads CASSSTDNYEQYF. CDR3 DNA: TGCGCCAGCAGTTCAACAGATAACTACGAGCAGTACTTC.

The chain recombines TRBV5-1 with TRBJ1-3, with a weak D call TRBD1 (5 bases). V gave up 0 bases and J gave up 4 bases, with 5 bases separating them. The germline CDR1 and CDR2 sequences are SGHRS and YFSETQ. The CDR3 is 13 amino acids. CDR3 in amino acids: CASSLGTGNTIYF. The CDR3 DNA sequence: TGCGCCAGCAGCTTGGGGACAGGAAACACCATATATTTT. Combining the CDR3 with reference TRBV5-1 and TRBJ1-3 gives the whole variable domain KAGVTQTPRYLIKTRGQQVTLSCSPISGHRSVSWYQQTPGQGLQFLFEYFSETQRNKGNFPGRFSGRQFSNSRSEMNVSTLELGDSALYLCASSLGTGNTIYFGEGSWLTVV.

This chain connects TRBV7-2 to TRBJ2-7; 9 bases line up with TRBD2. This CDR3 region has 17 residues. The germline gives CDR1 SGHTA, CDR2 FQGNSA. Unmatched junction bases numbered 9, after V lost 1 base and J lost 2 bases. CDR3 residues: CASSLGASGKIPYEQYF. CDR3 DNA sequence: TGTGCCAGCAGCTTAGGGGCTAGCGGGAAAATCCCCTACGAGCAGTACTTC.

The J gene is TRBJ2-5, the V gene TRBV6-5; D remains ambiguous. With 0 bases removed from V and 5 bases from J, the gap between germline ends came to 16 bases. The CDR3 covers 16 residues. Germline lookup yields CDR1 MNHEY and CDR2 SVGAGI. This CDR3 is CASSYSMNQVSETQYF. The CDR3, as DNA: TGTGCCAGCAGTTACTCGATGAATCAGGTGTCGGAGACCCAGTACTTC.

V is TRBV19 and J is TRBJ1-3, with D maybe TRBD1 (6 bases). Germline V gene sequence: CDR1 LNHDA, CDR2 SQIVND (reference sequence). V lost 8 bases and J 7 bases, leaving 18 bases between the germline ends. The CDR3 covers 14 residues. The CDR3 here is CASRALDSVNTIYF. The CDR3 coding sequence is TGTGCCAGTCGAGCCTTGGACAGCGTGAACACCATATATTTT.

The chain employs TRBV4-3 and TRBJ2-1; TRBD2 agrees at 12 bases. CDR1 LGHNA and CDR2 YSLEER come from the germline V gene. The CDR3 covers 18 residues. V lost 4 bases and J lost 4; bases outside the gene matches: 11. The CDR3 bases are TGCGCCAGCAGCCGCAATTCCCTTGGGACTAGCGGGTACAATGAGCAGTTCTTC. Its protein product is CASSRNSLGTSGYNEQFF.

The chain couples TRBV5-1 to TRBJ2-5; 10 nucleotides align to TRBD2. Germline assignment: CDR1 SGHRS and CDR2 YFSETQ. The CDR3 spans 15 residues. V shed 5 bases, J shed 2 bases, and the junction held 6 bases outside the gene matches. CDR3 protein: CASRPTSGIQETQYF. Written as DNA, the CDR3 is TGCGCCAGCAGGCCTACTAGCGGGATACAAGAGACCCAGTACTTC.

V usage is TRBV19 and J usage is TRBJ2-3, with D unclear. This CDR3 is 12 amino acids long. Trimming shortened V by 4 bases and J by 3 bases, and 5 bases separated the two germline ends. In germline, CDR1 is LNHDA, CDR2 SQIVND (reference sequence). This chain's CDR3 is CASSRTTDTQYF. The DNA for the CDR3 is TGTGCCAGTAGTAGGACGACAGATACGCAGTATTTT.

The V gene is TRBV11-2, the J gene TRBJ2-5; D not certain. CDR1 and CDR2 (germline): SGHAT, FQNNGV. With 3 bases removed from V and 0 bases from J, the gap between germline ends came to 8 bases. This CDR3 region has 14 residues. CDR3 protein: CASSFLQYQETQYF. CDR3 nucleotide sequence: TGTGCCAGCAGCTTTTTGCAGTACCAAGAGACCCAGTACTTC. Using reference TRBV11-2 and TRBJ2-5 for the parts outside the CDR3, the full variable domain is EAGVAQSPRYKIIEKRQSVAFWCNPISGHATLYWYQQILGQGPKLLIQFQNNGVVDDSQLPKDRFSAERLKGVDSTLKIQPAKLEDSAVYLCASSFLQYQETQYFGPGTRLLVL.

The rearrangement uses TRBV6-5 and TRBJ2-7; 7 bases fit TRBD1. The length of the CDR3 is 13 residues. V lost 6 bases, J lost 2 bases, and 4 bases stayed unmatched. Germline CDR1 and CDR2: MNHEY and SVGAGI. CDR3 loop: CASRPTGAYEQYF. The CDR3 region has the DNA TGTGCCAGCAGGCCTACAGGGGCCTACGAGCAGTACTTC.

This clone turned up a few times. One end of the junction varies from germline; a read error may be responsible. The chain is built from TRBV7-9 and TRBJ1-1; D is unclear. Germline V gene data show CDR1 as SEHNR and CDR2 as FQNEAQ (reference sequence). This CDR3 is 12 amino acids long. CDR3 sequence (DNA): TGTGCCAGCATAAATTCGAACAGTGAAGCTTTCTTT. Translating it yields CASINSNSEAFF.